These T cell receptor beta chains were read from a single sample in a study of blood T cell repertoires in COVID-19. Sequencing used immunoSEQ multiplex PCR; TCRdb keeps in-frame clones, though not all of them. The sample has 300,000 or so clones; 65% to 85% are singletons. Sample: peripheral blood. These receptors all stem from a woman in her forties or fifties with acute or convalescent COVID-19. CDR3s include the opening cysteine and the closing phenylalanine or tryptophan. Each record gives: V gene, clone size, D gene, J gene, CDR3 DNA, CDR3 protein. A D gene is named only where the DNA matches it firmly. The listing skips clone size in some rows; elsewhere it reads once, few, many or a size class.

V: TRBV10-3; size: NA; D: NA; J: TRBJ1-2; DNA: TGTGCCACTCAACAGGAGCCCTCTAACTATGGCTACACCTTC; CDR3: CATQQEPSNYGYTF
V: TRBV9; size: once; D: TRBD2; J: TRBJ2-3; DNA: TGTGCCAGCAGCGTAGGAGGGACTAGTTTAGATACGCAGTATTTT; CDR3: CASSVGGTSLDTQYF
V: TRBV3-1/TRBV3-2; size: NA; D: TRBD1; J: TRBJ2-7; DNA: TGTGCCAGCAGCTCCCGGGACAGGGGCGGATCATCCGAGCAGTACTTC; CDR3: CASSSRDRGGSSEQYF
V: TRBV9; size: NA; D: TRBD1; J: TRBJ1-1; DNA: TGTGCCAGCAGCGCCCTACAGGGGTACAACACTGAAGCTTTCTTT; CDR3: CASSALQGYNTEAFF
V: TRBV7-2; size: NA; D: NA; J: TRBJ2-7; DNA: TGTGCCAGCAGCGGAACGACAGGATGGAACTACGAGCAGTACTTC; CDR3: CASSGTTGWNYEQYF
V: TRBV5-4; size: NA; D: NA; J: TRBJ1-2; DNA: TGTGCCAGCAGCTGGAGGACGGAACCCTATGGCTACACCTTC; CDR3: CASSWRTEPYGYTF
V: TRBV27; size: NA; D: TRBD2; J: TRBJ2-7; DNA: TGTGCCAGCAGTTCGGTCAAGACCGGGGCTAGCGGCTCCTACGAGCAGTACTTC; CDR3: CASSSVKTGASGSYEQYF
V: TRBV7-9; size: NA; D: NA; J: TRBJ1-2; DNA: TGTGCCAGCAGCTTAACTGGACAGCAAAACTATGGCTACACCTTC; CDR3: CASSLTGQQNYGYTF
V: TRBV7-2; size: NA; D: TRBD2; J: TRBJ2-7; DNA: TGTGCCAGCAGCCTCACTACTAGCGGGGGCTACGAGCAGTACTTC; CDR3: CASSLTTSGGYEQYF
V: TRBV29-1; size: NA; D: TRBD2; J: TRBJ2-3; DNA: TGCAGCGGTCAAACTAGCGGGAGCACAGATACGCAGTATTTT; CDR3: CSGQTSGSTDTQYF
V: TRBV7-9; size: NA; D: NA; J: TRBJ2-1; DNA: TGTGCCAGCAGCTTTCCCGAAAGGGGGAATGAGCAGTTCTTC; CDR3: CASSFPERGNEQFF
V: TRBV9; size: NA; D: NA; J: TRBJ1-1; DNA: TGTGCCAGCACCAGGTCACCGAACACTGAAGCTTTCTTT; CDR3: CASTRSPNTEAFF
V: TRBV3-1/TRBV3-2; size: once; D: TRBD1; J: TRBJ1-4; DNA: TGTGCCAGCAGCCATCTTTCGGGACAGGGGAATGAAAAACTGTTTTTT; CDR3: CASSHLSGQGNEKLFF
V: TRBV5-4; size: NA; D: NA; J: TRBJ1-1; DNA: TGTGCCAGCAGCTTGAGTCAGGGGAACACTGAAGCTTTCTTT; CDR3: CASSLSQGNTEAFF
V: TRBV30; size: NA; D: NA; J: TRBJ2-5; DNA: TGTGCCTGGAGTGCCAAAGAGACCCAGTACTTC; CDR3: CAWSAKETQYF
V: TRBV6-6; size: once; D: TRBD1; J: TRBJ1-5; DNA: TGTGCCAGCCAAGTCCAGGGGGGTGGCAATCAGCCCCAGCATTTT; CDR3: CASQVQGGGNQPQHF
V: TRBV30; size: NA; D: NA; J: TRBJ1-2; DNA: TGTGCCTGGAGTGTAGGCAGACTCCATGGCTACACCTTC; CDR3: CAWSVGRLHGYTF
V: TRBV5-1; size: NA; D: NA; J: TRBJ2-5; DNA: TGCGCCAGCAGCCCCCCCGGAGGCAGGAAAGAGACCCAGTACTTC; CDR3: CASSPPGGRKETQYF
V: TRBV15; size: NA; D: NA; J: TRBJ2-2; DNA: TGTGCCACCAGCCGGGGGGCCCCCGGGGAGCTGTTTTTT; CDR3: CATSRGAPGELFF
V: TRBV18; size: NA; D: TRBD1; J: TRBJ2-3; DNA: TGTGCCAGCTCACCCGACAGGGAAAGCACAGATACGCAGTATTTT; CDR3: CASSPDRESTDTQYF
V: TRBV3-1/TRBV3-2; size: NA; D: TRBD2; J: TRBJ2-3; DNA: TGTGCCAGCAGCCAAGAGGGACTAGCGCCGAGGTATTTT; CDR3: CASSQEGLAPRYF
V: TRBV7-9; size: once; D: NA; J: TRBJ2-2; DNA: TGTGCCAGCAGCCGGTCAGGGATGGGAAGGACCGGGGAGCTGTTTTTT; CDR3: CASSRSGMGRTGELFF
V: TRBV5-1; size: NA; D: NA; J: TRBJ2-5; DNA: TGCGCCAGCAGCTTGCAACGCGGGGACGGAGGAGAGACCCAGTACTTC; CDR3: CASSLQRGDGGETQYF
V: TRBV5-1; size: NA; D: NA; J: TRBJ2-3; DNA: TGCGCCAGCAGCTTGTATGCGGAGCGAGATACGCAGTATTTT; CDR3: CASSLYAERDTQYF
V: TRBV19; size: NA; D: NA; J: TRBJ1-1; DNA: TGTGCCAGTAGTATAGGAGGGAAGAACACTGAAGCTTTCTTT; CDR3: CASSIGGKNTEAFF
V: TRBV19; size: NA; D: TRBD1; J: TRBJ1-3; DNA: TGTGCCAGTAGTATCGGGGGACAGGCGGGAAACACCATATATTTT; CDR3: CASSIGGQAGNTIYF
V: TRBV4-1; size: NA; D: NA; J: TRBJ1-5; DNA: TGCGCCAGCAGCCAAGCGGACAGCTATAGCAATCAGCCCCAGCATTTT; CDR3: CASSQADSYSNQPQHF
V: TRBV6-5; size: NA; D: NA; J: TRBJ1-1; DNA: TGTGCCAGCAGTCCCGGCGCGGGGATGAACACTGAAGCTTTCTTT; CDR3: CASSPGAGMNTEAFF
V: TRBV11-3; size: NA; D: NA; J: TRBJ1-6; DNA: TGTGCCAGCAGCTTAGATGAGGGCCCGAAGCTGAATTCACCCCTCCACTTT; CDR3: CASSLDEGPKLNSPLHF
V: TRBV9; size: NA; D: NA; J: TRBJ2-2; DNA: TGTGCCAGCAGCGTACGGGGGAAGGAGACCGGGGAGCTGTTTTTT; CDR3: CASSVRGKETGELFF
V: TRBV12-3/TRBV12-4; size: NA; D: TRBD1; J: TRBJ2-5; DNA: TGTGCCAGCAGTCTACAGGGGGAGACCCAGTACTTC; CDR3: CASSLQGETQYF
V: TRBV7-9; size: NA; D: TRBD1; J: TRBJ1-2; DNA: TGTGCCAGCAGTCTAAACCCCGGGACAGGGAAGGATGGCTACACCTTC; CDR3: CASSLNPGTGKDGYTF
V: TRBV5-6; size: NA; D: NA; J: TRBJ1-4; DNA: TGTGCCAGCAGCTATTATCAGGCCGCAACTAATGAAAAACTGTTTTTT; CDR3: CASSYYQAATNEKLFF
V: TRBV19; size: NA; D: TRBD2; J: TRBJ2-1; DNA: TGTGCCAGTAGTCCTTTCTTCGGGGGGGGCAATGAGCAGTTCTTC; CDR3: CASSPFFGGGNEQFF
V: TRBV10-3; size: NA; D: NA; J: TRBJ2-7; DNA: TGTGCCATCAGTGGGGCCCAAGGGCAGTACTTC; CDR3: CAISGAQGQYF
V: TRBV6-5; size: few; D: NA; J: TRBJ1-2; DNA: TGTGCCAGCAGCAAACAGGGCTGGGGCTACACCTTC; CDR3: CASSKQGWGYTF
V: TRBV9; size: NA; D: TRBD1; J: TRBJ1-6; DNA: TGTGCCAGCAGCGCCCCCGAGACAGGGAGCTCCGTAGGCCCCCTCCACTTT; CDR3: CASSAPETGSSVGPLHF
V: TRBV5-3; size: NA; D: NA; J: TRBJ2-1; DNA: TGTGCCAGAAGCTTGGGTAGCAATGAGCAGTTCTTC; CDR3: CARSLGSNEQFF
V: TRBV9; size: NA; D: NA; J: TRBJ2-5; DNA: TGTGCCAGCTCCCCAACCCGGGAGACCCAGTACTTC; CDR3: CASSPTRETQYF
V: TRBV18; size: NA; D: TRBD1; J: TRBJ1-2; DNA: TGTGCCAGCTCACATGGACAGGGGGCTAGCTACACCTTC; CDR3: CASSHGQGASYTF
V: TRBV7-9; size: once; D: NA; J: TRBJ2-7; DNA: TGTGCCAGCAGCTTAGGGACTAAATCCTACGAGCAGTACTTC; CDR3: CASSLGTKSYEQYF
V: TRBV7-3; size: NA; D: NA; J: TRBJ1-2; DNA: TGTGCCCTCAGGGACTCCGGAGCAAGCTATGGCTACACCTTC; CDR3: CALRDSGASYGYTF
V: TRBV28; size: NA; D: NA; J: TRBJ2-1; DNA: TGTGCCAGCAGTTTAAACACCTACAATGAGCAGTTCTTC; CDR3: CASSLNTYNEQFF
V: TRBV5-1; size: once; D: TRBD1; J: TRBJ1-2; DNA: TGCGCCAGCAGCACCCGACAGGGGGGTGGCTACACCTTC; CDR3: CASSTRQGGGYTF
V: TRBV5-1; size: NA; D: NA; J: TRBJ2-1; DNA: TGCGCCAGCAGCTTAGAGGTAAGCTCCTACAATGAGCAGTTCTTC; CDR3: CASSLEVSSYNEQFF
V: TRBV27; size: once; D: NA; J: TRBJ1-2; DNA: TGTGCCAGCAGTTCTCAACGAGTAGACTATGGCTACACCTTC; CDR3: CASSSQRVDYGYTF
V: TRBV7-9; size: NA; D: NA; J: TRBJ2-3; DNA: TGTGCCAGCACCTTCCCAGGGGGGACAGATACGCAGTATTTT; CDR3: CASTFPGGTDTQYF
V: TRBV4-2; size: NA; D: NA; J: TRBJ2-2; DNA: TGTGCCAGCAGCCAAGATAGAGGGAACGGGGAGCTGTTTTTT; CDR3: CASSQDRGNGELFF
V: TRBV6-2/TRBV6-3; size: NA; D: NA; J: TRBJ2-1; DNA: TGTGCCAGCAGTTACCCGAGCCCTAGCGACGGGTCCTACAATGAGCAGTTCTTC; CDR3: CASSYPSPSDGSYNEQFF
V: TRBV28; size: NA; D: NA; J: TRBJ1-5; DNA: TGTGCCAGCACGGGGGGTAGCAATCAGCCCCAGCATTTT; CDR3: CASTGGSNQPQHF
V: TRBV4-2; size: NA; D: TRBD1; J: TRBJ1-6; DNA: TGTGCCAGCAGCCAAGAAACAGGGGGGGTCCTCCACTTT; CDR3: CASSQETGGVLHF
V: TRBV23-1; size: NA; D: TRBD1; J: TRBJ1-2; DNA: TGCGCCAGCAGTCAATCGGACAGGGACTATGGCTACACCTTC; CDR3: CASSQSDRDYGYTF
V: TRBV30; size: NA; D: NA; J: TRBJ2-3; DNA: TGTGCCTGGAGTGGGATAGAGGTAGATACGCAGTATTTT; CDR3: CAWSGIEVDTQYF
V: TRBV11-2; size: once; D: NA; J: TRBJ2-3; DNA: TGTGCCAGCAGCTCACTACAGGGTTTCACAGATACGCAGTATTTT; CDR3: CASSSLQGFTDTQYF